This is a list of T cell receptor beta chains from one sample in a study of blood T cell repertoires in COVID-19. Libraries were prepared by immunoSEQ multiplex PCR; TCRdb keeps only in-frame clonotypes and omits some of them. The sample contains 350,000 to 450,000 clones, around 84% of which appear only once. The sequenced sample consisted of peripheral blood. These receptors all come from a woman between 18 and 29 years old with acute or convalescent COVID-19. Each CDR3 is given with its conserved first and last residue. Fields, in order: V gene, J gene, D gene, clone size, CDR3 DNA, CDR3 protein. D genes are given only for firm matches. The size entry is marked missing in some rows and otherwise reads once, few, many or a size class.

v_gene: TRBV9; j_gene: TRBJ1-1; d_gene: .; abundance: .; CDR3nt: TGTGCCAGCAGCGGGTCCGACAGGAACACTGAAGCTTTCTTT; CDR3aa: CASSGSDRNTEAFF
v_gene: TRBV5-1; j_gene: TRBJ2-7; d_gene: .; abundance: .; CDR3nt: TGCGCCAGCAGCGGGGCAGGGGGGCCCTACGAGCAGTACTTC; CDR3aa: CASSGAGGPYEQYF
v_gene: TRBV9; j_gene: TRBJ1-2; d_gene: .; abundance: .; CDR3nt: TGTGCCAGCAGCGTAGGGAAGAGGGAATATGGCTACACCTTC; CDR3aa: CASSVGKREYGYTF
v_gene: TRBV6-6; j_gene: TRBJ1-3; d_gene: .; abundance: .; CDR3nt: TGTGCCAGCAGTTATGGACTGTCAACCTCTGGAAACACCATATATTTT; CDR3aa: CASSYGLSTSGNTIYF
v_gene: TRBV7-9; j_gene: TRBJ2-1; d_gene: TRBD2; abundance: .; CDR3nt: TGTGCCAGCACTCCCGAACTAGCGGGAGAGGGTGAGCAGTTCTTC; CDR3aa: CASTPELAGEGEQFF
v_gene: TRBV6-4; j_gene: TRBJ1-1; d_gene: .; abundance: .; CDR3nt: TGTGCCAGCAGTGCGGCGGGGAACACTGAAGCTTTCTTT; CDR3aa: CASSAAGNTEAFF
v_gene: TRBV28; j_gene: TRBJ2-1; d_gene: TRBD2; abundance: many; CDR3nt: TGTGCCAGCAGTCTAGCGGGAGGCGGGGGCAATGAGCAGTTCTTC; CDR3aa: CASSLAGGGGNEQFF
v_gene: TRBV19; j_gene: TRBJ1-4; d_gene: TRBD1; abundance: few; CDR3nt: TGTGCCAGTAGTATCGGACAGGGGGCGACTAATGAAAAACTGTTTTTT; CDR3aa: CASSIGQGATNEKLFF
v_gene: TRBV3-1/TRBV3-2; j_gene: TRBJ1-2; d_gene: TRBD1; abundance: .; CDR3nt: TGTGCCAGCAGCCAAGAGGACAGGGTGGTTGGCTACACCTTC; CDR3aa: CASSQEDRVVGYTF
v_gene: TRBV4-1; j_gene: TRBJ2-7; d_gene: .; abundance: .; CDR3nt: TGCGCCAGCAGCCAAGACAGTCTTCAGGGTCGCGAGCAGTACTTC; CDR3aa: CASSQDSLQGREQYF
v_gene: TRBV3-1/TRBV3-2; j_gene: TRBJ2-5; d_gene: TRBD2; abundance: .; CDR3nt: TGTGCCAGCAGCCCGGGACTAGCGGGGGGTAACCAAGAGACCCAGTACTTC; CDR3aa: CASSPGLAGGNQETQYF
v_gene: TRBV13; j_gene: TRBJ1-2; d_gene: .; abundance: .; CDR3nt: TGTGCCAGCAGCTTAGACAGTGGCTACACCTTC; CDR3aa: CASSLDSGYTF
v_gene: TRBV18; j_gene: TRBJ1-3; d_gene: .; abundance: .; CDR3nt: TGTGCCAGCTCACCGTGGACAGAGGGACCAAACACCATATATTTT; CDR3aa: CASSPWTEGPNTIYF
v_gene: TRBV24-1; j_gene: TRBJ1-2; d_gene: .; abundance: .; CDR3nt: TGTGCCACCAGTGACTCAAGACGAGGCTATGGCTACACCTTC; CDR3aa: CATSDSRRGYGYTF
v_gene: TRBV6-5; j_gene: TRBJ2-1; d_gene: TRBD2; abundance: once; CDR3nt: TGTGCCAGCAGAGAGCGGGGGAGCTCCTACAATGAGCAGTTCTTC; CDR3aa: CASRERGSSYNEQFF
v_gene: TRBV5-1; j_gene: TRBJ2-1; d_gene: TRBD2; abundance: .; CDR3nt: TGCGCCAGCAGCTTGGCCAGCGGGAGTCCGTCCTACAATGAGCAGTTCTTC; CDR3aa: CASSLASGSPSYNEQFF
v_gene: TRBV6-1; j_gene: TRBJ2-2; d_gene: .; abundance: .; CDR3nt: TGTGCCAGCAGTGAAATTTGGCAGAACACCGGGGAGCTGTTTTTT; CDR3aa: CASSEIWQNTGELFF
v_gene: TRBV7-9; j_gene: TRBJ1-5; d_gene: .; abundance: .; CDR3nt: TGTGCCAGCAGCCCCCTTTCAGGGAAAGGCAATCAGCCCCAGCATTTT; CDR3aa: CASSPLSGKGNQPQHF
v_gene: TRBV6-5; j_gene: TRBJ2-7; d_gene: .; abundance: .; CDR3nt: TGTGCCAGCAGTCCCGTGGGCTACTCCTACGAGCAGTACTTC; CDR3aa: CASSPVGYSYEQYF
v_gene: TRBV27; j_gene: TRBJ1-4; d_gene: TRBD1; abundance: .; CDR3nt: TGTGCCAGCAGTGGGGACAGGGCAACTAATGAAAAACTGTTTTTT; CDR3aa: CASSGDRATNEKLFF
v_gene: TRBV13; j_gene: TRBJ2-1; d_gene: TRBD1; abundance: .; CDR3nt: TGTGCCAGCAGCTTAACAGGGGCGAGGAACAATGAGCAGTTCTTC; CDR3aa: CASSLTGARNNEQFF
v_gene: TRBV7-9; j_gene: TRBJ2-6; d_gene: TRBD1; abundance: .; CDR3nt: TGTGCCAGCAGCTTCGGGACAGGGCCCGGGGCCAACGTCCTGACTTTC; CDR3aa: CASSFGTGPGANVLTF
v_gene: TRBV6-1; j_gene: TRBJ1-5; d_gene: .; abundance: .; CDR3nt: TGTGCCAGCAGTGAAGGGGGGGGATCGAGGAGCAATCAGCCCCAGCATTTT; CDR3aa: CASSEGGGSRSNQPQHF
v_gene: TRBV4-2; j_gene: TRBJ1-1; d_gene: .; abundance: .; CDR3nt: TGTGCCAGCAGCCAGAAAGTTGAGGGGAACACTGAAGCTTTCTTT; CDR3aa: CASSQKVEGNTEAFF